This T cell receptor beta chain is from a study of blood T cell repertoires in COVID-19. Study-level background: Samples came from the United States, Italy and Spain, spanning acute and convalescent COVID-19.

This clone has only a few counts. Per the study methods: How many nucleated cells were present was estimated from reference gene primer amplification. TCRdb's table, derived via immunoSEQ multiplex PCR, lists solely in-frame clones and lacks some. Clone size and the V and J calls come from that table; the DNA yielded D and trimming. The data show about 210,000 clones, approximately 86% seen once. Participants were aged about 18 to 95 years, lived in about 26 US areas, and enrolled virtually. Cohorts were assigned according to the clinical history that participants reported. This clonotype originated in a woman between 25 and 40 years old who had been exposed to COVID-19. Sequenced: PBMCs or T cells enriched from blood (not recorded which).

The CDR3 protein is CASSSTRGTGVVEQYF. For the CDR3, the DNA is TGTGCCAGCTCCTCAACGAGAGGGACAGGGGTTGTCGAGCAGTACTTC. The chain is built from TRBV18 and TRBJ2-7; 10 bases are shared with TRBD1. Trimming cost V 6 bases and J 6 bases; bases outside gene matches: 14. CDR1 KGHSH and CDR2 LQKENI come from the germline V gene. The CDR3 length is 16 residues.